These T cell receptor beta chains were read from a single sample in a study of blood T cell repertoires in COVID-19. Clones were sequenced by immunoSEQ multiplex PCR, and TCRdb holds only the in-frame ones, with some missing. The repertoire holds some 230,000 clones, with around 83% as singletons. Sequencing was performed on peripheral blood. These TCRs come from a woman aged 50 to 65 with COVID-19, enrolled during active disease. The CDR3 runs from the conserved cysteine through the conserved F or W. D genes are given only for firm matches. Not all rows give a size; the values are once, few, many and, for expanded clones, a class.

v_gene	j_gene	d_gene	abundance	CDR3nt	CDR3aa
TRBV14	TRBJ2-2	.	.	TGTGCCAGCAGCCCGCCGGGACTGGCCACCGGGGAGCTGTTTTTT	CASSPPGLATGELFF
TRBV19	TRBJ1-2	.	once	TGTGCCAGTAGTACGGGGGGGACATCACGCTATGGCTACACCTTC	CASSTGGTSRYGYTF
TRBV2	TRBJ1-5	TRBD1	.	TGTGCCAGCAGCGCCGGGACAGGGACTAATCAGCCCCAGCATTTT	CASSAGTGTNQPQHF
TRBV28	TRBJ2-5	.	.	TGTGCCAGCGTGCGTGCGGGGACGGAGACCCAGTACTTC	CASVRAGTETQYF
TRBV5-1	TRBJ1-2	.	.	TGCGCCAGCAGCTTGGATCTCCCCGGGACATCCTATGGCTACACCTTC	CASSLDLPGTSYGYTF
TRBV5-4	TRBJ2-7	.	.	TGTGCCAGCAGCTTGGGGGAGGAGGAGCAGTACTTC	CASSLGEEEQYF
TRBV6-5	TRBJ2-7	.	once	TGTGCCAGCAGTTACTGGCAGGGCCTCTACGAGCAGTACTTC	CASSYWQGLYEQYF
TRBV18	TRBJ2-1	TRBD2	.	TGTGCCAGCTCATCAACCCTGACTAGCGGGGACTACAATGAGCAGTTCTTC	CASSSTLTSGDYNEQFF
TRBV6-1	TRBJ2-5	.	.	TGTGCCAGCAGTGAAGAGTGGCGGCAGGGTAGGGAGACCCAGTACTTC	CASSEEWRQGRETQYF
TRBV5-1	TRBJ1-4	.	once	TGCGCCAGCAGCTTGAATCGAAACAGCCCAAATGAAAAACTGTTTTTT	CASSLNRNSPNEKLFF
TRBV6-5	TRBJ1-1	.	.	TGTGCCAGCAGTTACCAGGGGAACACTGAAGCTTTCTTT	CASSYQGNTEAFF
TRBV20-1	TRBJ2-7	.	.	TGCAGTGCTAGAAGGGGGGGGTACTTC	CSARRGGYF
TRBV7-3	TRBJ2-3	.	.	TGTGCCAGCAGCTTCAGTCCCACAGATACGCAGTATTTT	CASSFSPTDTQYF
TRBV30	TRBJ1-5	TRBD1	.	TGTGCCTGGAGTGTACCGGACAGGGGGAATCAGCCCCAGCATTTT	CAWSVPDRGNQPQHF
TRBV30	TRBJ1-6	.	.	TGTGCCTGGAGTCAGGGTTTTGATGGAGCCCTCCACTTT	CAWSQGFDGALHF
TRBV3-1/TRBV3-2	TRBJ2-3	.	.	TGTGCCAGCAGCCCGGACAGACTTAGCACAGATACGCAGTATTTT	CASSPDRLSTDTQYF
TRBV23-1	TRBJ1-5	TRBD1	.	TGCGCCAGCAACCACCGACAGGGGGTTAAACAGCCCCAGCATTTT	CASNHRQGVKQPQHF
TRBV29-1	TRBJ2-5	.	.	TGCAGCGTTGAAGGACGGGAACAAGAGACCCAGTACTTC	CSVEGREQETQYF
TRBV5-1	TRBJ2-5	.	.	TGCGCCAGCCGATCCCGACCGGGACTCCCAGAGACCCAGTACTTC	CASRSRPGLPETQYF
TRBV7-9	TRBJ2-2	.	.	TGTGCCAGCAGCCTCAGGACACCCACGAACACCGGGGAGCTGTTTTTT	CASSLRTPTNTGELFF
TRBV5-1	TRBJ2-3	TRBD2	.	TGCGCCAGCAGCCCGACTAGCGGGGGCTTTCATACGCAGTATTTT	CASSPTSGGFHTQYF
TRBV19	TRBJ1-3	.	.	TGTGCCAGTAGTAAGAACAATCTCTCTGGAAACACCATATATTTT	CASSKNNLSGNTIYF
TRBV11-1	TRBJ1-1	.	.	TGTGCCAGCAGCTCTACTCAACTTGGAGGGACTGAAGCTTTCTTT	CASSSTQLGGTEAFF
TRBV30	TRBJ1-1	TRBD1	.	TGTGCCTGGAGTGGGAATCAGGGGGTGGGCTACACTGAAGCTTTCTTT	CAWSGNQGVGYTEAFF
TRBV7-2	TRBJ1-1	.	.	TGTGCCAGCAGCCGCTGGGGGGTTGGTGAAGCTTTCTTT	CASSRWGVGEAFF
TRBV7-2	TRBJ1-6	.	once	TGTGCCAGCAGCACCCGTCCAGATTCACCCCTCCACTTT	CASSTRPDSPLHF
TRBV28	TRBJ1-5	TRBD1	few	TGTGCCTCTAAGGAGTCAGGGGGTTATCAGCCCCAGCATTTT	CASKESGGYQPQHF
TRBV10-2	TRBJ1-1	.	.	TGCGCCAGCAGAGATGGGGCAGACCGGAACACTGAAGCTTTCTTT	CASRDGADRNTEAFF
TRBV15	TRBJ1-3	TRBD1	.	TGTGCCACCAGCAGAGGAGGACAGGGGGCAAACACCATATATTTT	CATSRGGQGANTIYF
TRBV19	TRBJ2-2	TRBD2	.	TGTGCCAGTACCGATTGGGGAGCGGGGGCCGGATGGGGGGAGCTGTTTTTT	CASTDWGAGAGWGELFF
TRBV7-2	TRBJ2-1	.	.	TGTGCCAGCAGCTTAGATTCGGCTAGCCCGGCCTACAATGAGCAGTTCTTC	CASSLDSASPAYNEQFF
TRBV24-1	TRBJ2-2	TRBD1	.	TGTGCCACCAGTGACCTGGGGACAGGGAGGACCGGGGAGCTGTTTTTT	CATSDLGTGRTGELFF
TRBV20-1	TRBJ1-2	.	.	TGCAGTGCTAGTGGAGCAATCTATGGCTACACCTTC	CSASGAIYGYTF
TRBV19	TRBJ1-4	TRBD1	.	TGTGCCAGTAGTACTGGGGACAGGACAAATGAAAAACTGTTTTTT	CASSTGDRTNEKLFF
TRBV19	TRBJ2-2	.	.	TGTGCCACTAATACAGGAATCGGGGAGCTGTTTTTT	CATNTGIGELFF
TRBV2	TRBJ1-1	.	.	TGTGCCAGCAGTGACAGACGAGCGGGGAACACTGAAGCTTTCTTT	CASSDRRAGNTEAFF
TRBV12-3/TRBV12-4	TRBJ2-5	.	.	TGTGCCAGCAGTTTGGCAGGGGTCGAGACCCAGTACTTC	CASSLAGVETQYF
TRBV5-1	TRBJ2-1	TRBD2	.	TGCGCCAGCAGTCGGGAGGAACTCAATGAGCAGTTCTTC	CASSREELNEQFF
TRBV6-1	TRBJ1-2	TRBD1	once	TGTGCCAGCAGTAAGACGACAGGGGGTCAGTGGGGCTACACCTTC	CASSKTTGGQWGYTF
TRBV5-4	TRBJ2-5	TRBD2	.	TGTGCCAGCAGCTCCCCCCGGGGCGGGGGGGGAGGTCAAGAGACCCAGTACTTC	CASSSPRGGGGGQETQYF
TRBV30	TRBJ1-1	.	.	TGTGCCTGTCCGGGGGGGGACAACACTGAAGCTTTCTTT	CACPGGDNTEAFF
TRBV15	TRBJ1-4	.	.	TGTGCCACCAGCAGAGGACTTTCAACTAATGAAAAACTGTTTTTT	CATSRGLSTNEKLFF
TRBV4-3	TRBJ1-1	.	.	TGCGCCAGCAGCCAAGTATCAGGGCCTCGGGAAGCTTTCTTT	CASSQVSGPREAFF
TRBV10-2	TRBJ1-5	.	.	TGCGCCAGCAGTGAGTTACCTACAGGGTCTAATCAGCCCCAGCATTTT	CASSELPTGSNQPQHF
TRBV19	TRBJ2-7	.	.	TGTGCCAGTAAAGGTAGCAGCTACGAGCAGTACTTC	CASKGSSYEQYF
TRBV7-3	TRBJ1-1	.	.	TGTGCCAGCAGCCCCCGGGGGGGGAGCACTGAAGCTTTCTTT	CASSPRGGSTEAFF
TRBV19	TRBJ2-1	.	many	TGTGCCAGTAGTATTCTGCCCAGCTCCTACAATGAGCAGTTCTTC	CASSILPSSYNEQFF
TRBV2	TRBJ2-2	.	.	TGTGCCAGCAGTGAGGTGAAATCGAGGGCCGGGGAGCTGTTTTTT	CASSEVKSRAGELFF
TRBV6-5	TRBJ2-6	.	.	TGTGCCAGCAGTTACGAGGGTCAGGGGGCCAACGTCCTGACTTTC	CASSYEGQGANVLTF
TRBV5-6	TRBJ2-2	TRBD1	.	TGTGCCAGCAGCCCCGGCAGGGGGACCACCGGGGAGCTGTTTTTT	CASSPGRGTTGELFF
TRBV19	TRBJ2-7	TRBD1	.	TGTGCCAGTAGTATCGCGGACAGGACGGGCTCCTACGAGCAGTACTTC	CASSIADRTGSYEQYF
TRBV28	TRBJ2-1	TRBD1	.	TGTGCCAGCAGTTTACCTTGGGACAGATACTACAATGAGCAGTTCTTC	CASSLPWDRYYNEQFF
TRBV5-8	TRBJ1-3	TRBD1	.	TGTGCCACAGCTTCAGGGGGTCAGAGCTCTGGAAACACCATATATTTT	CATASGGQSSGNTIYF
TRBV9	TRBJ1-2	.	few	TGTGCCAGCAGCGGGGGCCGGGATGGCTACACCTTC	CASSGGRDGYTF
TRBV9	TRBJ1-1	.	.	TGTGCCAGCGGAAACCCGGAAGGGGGCACTGAAGCTTTCTTT	CASGNPEGGTEAFF